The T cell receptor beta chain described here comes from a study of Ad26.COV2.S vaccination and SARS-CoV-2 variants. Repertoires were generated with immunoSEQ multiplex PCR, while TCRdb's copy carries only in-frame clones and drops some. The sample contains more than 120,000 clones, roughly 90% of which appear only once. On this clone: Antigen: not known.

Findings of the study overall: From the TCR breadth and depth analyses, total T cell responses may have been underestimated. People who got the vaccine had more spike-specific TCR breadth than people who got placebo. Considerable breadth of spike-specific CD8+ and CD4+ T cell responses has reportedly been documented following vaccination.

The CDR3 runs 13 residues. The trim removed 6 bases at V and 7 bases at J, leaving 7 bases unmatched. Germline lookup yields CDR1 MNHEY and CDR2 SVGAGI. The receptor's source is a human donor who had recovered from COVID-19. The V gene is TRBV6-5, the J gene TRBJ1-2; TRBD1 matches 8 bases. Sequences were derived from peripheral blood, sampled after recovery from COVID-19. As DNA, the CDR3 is TGTGCCAGCAGCTCCAGGACAGGGACTGGCTACACCTTC. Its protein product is CASSSRTGTGYTF.